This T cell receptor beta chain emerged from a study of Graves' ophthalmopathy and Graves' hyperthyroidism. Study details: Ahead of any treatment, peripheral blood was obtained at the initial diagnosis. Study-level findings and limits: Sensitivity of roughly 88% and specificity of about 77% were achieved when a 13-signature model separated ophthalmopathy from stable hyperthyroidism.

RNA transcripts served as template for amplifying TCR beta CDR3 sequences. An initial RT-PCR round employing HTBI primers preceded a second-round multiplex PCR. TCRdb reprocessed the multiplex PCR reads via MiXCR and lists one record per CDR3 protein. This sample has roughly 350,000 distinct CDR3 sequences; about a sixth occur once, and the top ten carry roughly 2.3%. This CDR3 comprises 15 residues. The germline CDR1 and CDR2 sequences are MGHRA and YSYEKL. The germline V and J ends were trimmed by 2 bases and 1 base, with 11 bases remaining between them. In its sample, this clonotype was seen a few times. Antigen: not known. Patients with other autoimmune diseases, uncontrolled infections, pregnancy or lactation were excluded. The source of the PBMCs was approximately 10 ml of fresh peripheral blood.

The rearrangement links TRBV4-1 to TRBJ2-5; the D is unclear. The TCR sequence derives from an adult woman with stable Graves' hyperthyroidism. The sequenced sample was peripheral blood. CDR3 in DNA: TGCGCCAGCAGCCAAAGTTTGGGGATCCAAGAGACCCAGTACTTC. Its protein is CASSQSLGIQETQYF.